The 13 T cell receptor beta chains in this list originate from one sample, sequenced in a study of blood T cell repertoires in COVID-19. Some clones are missing from TCRdb's copy, which holds only in-frame ones; the method was immunoSEQ multiplex PCR. The table records 95,000 to 150,000 clones, about 90% of them present only once. Input material: peripheral blood. The receptors were gathered from a man aged 45-65 years with COVID-19, enrolled during active disease.

The chain is built from TRBV13 and TRBJ2-1; TRBD2 matches 10 bases. Germline V lookup: CDR1 PRHDT, CDR2 FYEKMQ (reference sequence). The trim removed 6 bases at V and 5 bases at J, leaving 10 bases unmatched. This CDR3 contains 16 residues. CDR3 protein: CASSFTGTSVDNEQFF. The CDR3, as DNA: TGTGCCAGCAGTTTCACCGGGACTAGCGTCGACAATGAGCAGTTCTTC.

The chain is built from TRBV9 and TRBJ2-7, with a possible D match to TRBD1 (5 bases). The V end lost 3 bases, the J end lost 5 bases, and 21 bases lay between the germline ends. The germline V gene encodes CDR1 SGDLS and CDR2 YYNGEE. This CDR3 spans 16 amino acids. The CDR3 region has the DNA TGTGCCAGCAGCGCCCCTTTAGAAGCCCAGGGTCACGAGCAGTACGTC. Its translation is CASSAPLEAQGHEQYV.

The DNA of the CDR3 is TGTGCCAGCAGCTTAGGCCCGGGACTAGCGGGGGCCAAAAACATTCAGTACTTC. Amino acid sequence: CASSLGPGLAGAKNIQYF. The chain recombines TRBV7-6 with TRBJ2-4; 13 nucleotides line up with TRBD2. The junction had 4 bases not matched to a gene; V was cut back by 1 base and J by 1 base. This CDR3 has 18 residues. Germline lookup yields CDR1 SGHVS and CDR2 FNYEAQ.

Here the CDR3 DNA reads TGTGCCAGCAGCCAAGGTGGCGGGGCCTACAATGAGCAGTTCTTC. It specifies CASSQGGGAYNEQFF. The rearrangement links TRBV3-1 (or the pseudogene TRBV3-2) to TRBJ2-1, with D maybe TRBD2 (6 bases). CDR3 length: 15 residues. The germline gives CDR1 LGHDT, CDR2 YNNKEL (reference sequence). V was cut by 1 base and J by 2 bases, with 9 bases left in between.

The table lists this clone with a few counts. The chain is built from TRBV9 and TRBJ1-3; D remains unclear. The germline CDR1 and CDR2 sequences are SGDLS and YYNGEE. V was shortened by 0 bases and J by 0 bases, with 10 bases between the two germline ends. This CDR3 comprises 16 residues. The CDR3 nucleotides read TGTGCCAGCAGCGTAGGCGGCCGAAGCTCTGGAAACACCATATATTTT. Translation: CASSVGGRSSGNTIYF. Complete variable domain (other parts from reference TRBV9 and TRBJ1-3): DSGVTQTPKHLITATGQRVTLRCSPRSGDLSVYWYQQSLDQGLQFLIQYYNGEERAKGNILERFSAQQFPDLHSELNLSSLELGDSALYFCASSVGGRSSGNTIYFGEGSWLTVV.

The rearrangement uses TRBV27 and TRBJ2-4; maybe TRBD2 (5 bases). Germline CDR1 MNHEY, CDR2 SMNVEV (reference sequence). V lost 0 bases and J lost 3, with 12 bases in between. This CDR3 region has 16 residues. The CDR3 protein is CASSLSSGGRKNIQYF. The CDR3, as DNA: TGTGCCAGCAGTTTATCTTCAGGAGGACGCAAAAACATTCAGTACTTC.

The V call is TRBV28, the J call TRBJ1-1, with D unclear. This CDR3 spans 13 amino acids. V lost 6 bases and J 4 bases, leaving 12 bases between the germline ends. Per germline, CDR1 MDHEN and CDR2 SYDVKM. CDR3 sequence: CASRPPRGTEAFF. The CDR3 DNA reads TGTGCCAGCAGGCCCCCTCGAGGCACTGAAGCTTTCTTT.

The V call is TRBV7-8, the J call TRBJ1-1; the D is unclear. Between the trimmed V and J ends, which lost 5 bases and 4 bases, there was a span of 14 bases. Germline V gene lookup returns CDR1 SGHVS and CDR2 FQNEAQ. The CDR3 runs to 14 residues. The CDR3 protein is CASSPFTDFTEAFF. CDR3 DNA: TGTGCCAGCAGCCCCTTCACGGACTTCACTGAAGCTTTCTTT.

The count of this clone is one. This rearrangement joins TRBV28 to TRBJ2-5, with D possibly TRBD1 on 5 matching bases. CDR1 MDHEN and CDR2 SYDVKM come from the germline V gene. Trimming left V 2 bases short and J 1 base short, with 14 bases between. This CDR3 has 16 residues. The CDR3 protein is CASSLSWVTAQETQYF. CDR3 nucleotides: TGTGCCAGCAGTTTAAGTTGGGTGACAGCCCAAGAGACCCAGTACTTC.

About this clone itself: Other DNA sequences in this specimen translate into the identical CDR3. The genes are TRBV19 and TRBJ2-3; 8 positions agree with TRBD2. The CDR3 runs to 15 residues. Germline values: CDR1 LNHDA, CDR2 SQIVND (reference sequence). V shed 6 bases and J 0 bases; nucleotides not matched to a gene: 5. CDR3 sequence reads: CASSLLAASTDTQYF. The DNA for the CDR3 is TGTGCCAGTAGCCTACTAGCGGCTAGCACAGATACGCAGTATTTT.

The CDR3 nucleotides read TGTGCCAGCTCACCACCGGGCGGGCAGTCTAATGAAAAACTGTTTTTT. This translates into CASSPPGGQSNEKLFF. The gene calls are TRBV18 and TRBJ1-4, with no clear D. The CDR3 extends over 16 amino acids. The V and J ends lost 0 bases and 3 bases respectively, with 11 bases between them. Germline CDR1 KGHSH, CDR2 LQKENI.

The CDR3 sequence is CASSQDLSEQFF. The CDR3 region has the DNA TGTGCCAGCAGCCAAGATCTTAGCGAGCAGTTCTTC. This chain uses TRBV3-1 (or the pseudogene TRBV3-2) with TRBJ2-1; no definite D call. CDR1 and CDR2 (germline): LGHDT, YNNKEL (reference sequence). The V and J ends lost 0 bases and 10 bases respectively, with 7 bases between them. The CDR3 is 12 residues long.

This chain joins TRBV7-9 and TRBJ2-3, with 7 bases matching TRBD2. This CDR3 has 14 residues. V dropped 5 bases and J dropped 9; count of bases not matched to a gene: 11. Looked up from germline, CDR1 is SEHNR and CDR2 is FQNEAQ (reference sequence). In DNA form, the CDR3 reads TGTGCCAGCAGCACTGGGGGGGGACTTCCCACGCAGTATTTT. Translation gives CASSTGGGLPTQYF.